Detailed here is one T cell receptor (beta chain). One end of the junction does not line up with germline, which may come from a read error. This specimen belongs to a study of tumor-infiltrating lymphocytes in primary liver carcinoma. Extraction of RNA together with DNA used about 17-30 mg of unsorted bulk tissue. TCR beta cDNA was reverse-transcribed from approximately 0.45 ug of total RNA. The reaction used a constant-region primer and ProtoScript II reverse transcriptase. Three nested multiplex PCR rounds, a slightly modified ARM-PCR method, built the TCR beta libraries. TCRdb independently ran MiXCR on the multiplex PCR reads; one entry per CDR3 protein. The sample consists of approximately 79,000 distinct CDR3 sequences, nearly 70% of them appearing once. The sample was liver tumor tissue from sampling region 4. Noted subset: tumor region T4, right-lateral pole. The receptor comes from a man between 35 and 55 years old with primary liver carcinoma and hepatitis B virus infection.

The CDR3 loop reads CASRPAIRIRTRVQDEHFF. In nucleotides, the CDR3 is TGCGCCAGCAGGCCCGCAATCCGGATCCGGACAAGAGTCCAGGATGAGCACTTCTTC. This chain uses TRBV11-2 with TRBJ2-1, with a tentative D call TRBD1 (5 bases). The CDR3 totals 19 residues. Germline lookup yields CDR1 SGHAT and CDR2 FQNNGV.